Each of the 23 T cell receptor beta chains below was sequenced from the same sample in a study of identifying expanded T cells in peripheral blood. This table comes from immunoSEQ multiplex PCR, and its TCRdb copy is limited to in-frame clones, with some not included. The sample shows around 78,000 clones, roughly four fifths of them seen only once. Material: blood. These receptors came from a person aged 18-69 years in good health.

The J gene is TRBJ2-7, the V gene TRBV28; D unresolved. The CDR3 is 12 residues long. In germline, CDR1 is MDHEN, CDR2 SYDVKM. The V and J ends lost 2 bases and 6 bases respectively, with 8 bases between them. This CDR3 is CASSLQDTEQYF. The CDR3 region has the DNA TGTGCCAGCAGTTTACAGGATACCGAGCAGTACTTC.

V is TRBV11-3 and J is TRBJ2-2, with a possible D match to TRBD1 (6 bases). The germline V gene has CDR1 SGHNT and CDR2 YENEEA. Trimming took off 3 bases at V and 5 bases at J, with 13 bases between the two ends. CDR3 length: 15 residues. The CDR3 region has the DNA TGTGCCAGCAGCTTGGGGGCTACTTTTACCGGGGAGCTGTTTTTT. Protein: CASSLGATFTGELFF.

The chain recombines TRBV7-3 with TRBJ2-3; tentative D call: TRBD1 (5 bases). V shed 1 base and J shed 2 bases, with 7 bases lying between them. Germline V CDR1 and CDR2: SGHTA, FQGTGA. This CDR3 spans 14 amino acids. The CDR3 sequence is CASSLSGATDTQYF. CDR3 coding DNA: TGTGCCAGCAGCTTAAGTGGGGCCACAGATACGCAGTATTTT.

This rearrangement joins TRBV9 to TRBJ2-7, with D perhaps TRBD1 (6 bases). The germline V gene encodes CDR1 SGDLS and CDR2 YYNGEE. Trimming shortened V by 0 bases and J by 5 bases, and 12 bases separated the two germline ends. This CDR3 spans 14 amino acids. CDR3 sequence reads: CASSVGGRFDEQYF. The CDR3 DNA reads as TGTGCCAGCAGCGTAGGGGGGCGGTTCGACGAGCAGTACTTC.

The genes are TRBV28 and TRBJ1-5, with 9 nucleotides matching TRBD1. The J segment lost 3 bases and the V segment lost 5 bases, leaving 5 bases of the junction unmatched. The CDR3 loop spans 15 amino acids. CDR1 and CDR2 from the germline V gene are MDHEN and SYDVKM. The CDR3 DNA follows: TGTGCCAGCAGTCCCGGGACAGGGTACAATCAGCCCCAGCATTTT. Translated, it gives CASSPGTGYNQPQHF.

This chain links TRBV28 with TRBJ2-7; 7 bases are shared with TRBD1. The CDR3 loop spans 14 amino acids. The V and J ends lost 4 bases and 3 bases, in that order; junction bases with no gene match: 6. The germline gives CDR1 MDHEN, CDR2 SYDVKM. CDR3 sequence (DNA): TGTGCCAGCAGTTCCCTGACAGGGCTCTACGAGCAGTACTTC. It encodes CASSSLTGLYEQYF.

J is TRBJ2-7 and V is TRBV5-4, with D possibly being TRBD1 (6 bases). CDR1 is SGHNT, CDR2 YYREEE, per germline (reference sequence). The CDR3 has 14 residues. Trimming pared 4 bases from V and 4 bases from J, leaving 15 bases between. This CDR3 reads CASSTRDTTYEQYF. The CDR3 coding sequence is TGTGCCAGCAGCACCCGGGACACCACTTACGAGCAGTACTTC.

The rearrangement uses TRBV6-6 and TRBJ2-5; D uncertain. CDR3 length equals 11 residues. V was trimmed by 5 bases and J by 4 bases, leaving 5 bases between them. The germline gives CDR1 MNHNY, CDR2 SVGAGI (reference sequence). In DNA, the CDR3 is TGTGCCAGCAGTAAATTAGAGACCCAGTACTTC. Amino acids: CASSKLETQYF.

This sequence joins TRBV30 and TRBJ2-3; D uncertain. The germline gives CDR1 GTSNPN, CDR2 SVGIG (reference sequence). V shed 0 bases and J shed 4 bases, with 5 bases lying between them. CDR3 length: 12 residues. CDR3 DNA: TGTGCCTGGAGTGTACGGCCAGATACGCAGTATTTT. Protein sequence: CAWSVRPDTQYF.

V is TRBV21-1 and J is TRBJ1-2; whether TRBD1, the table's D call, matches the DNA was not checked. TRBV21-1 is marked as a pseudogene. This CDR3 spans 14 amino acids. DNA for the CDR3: TGTGCCAGCAGCCACGACAGGGTTCGGTATGGCTACACCTTC. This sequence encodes CASSHDRVRYGYTF.

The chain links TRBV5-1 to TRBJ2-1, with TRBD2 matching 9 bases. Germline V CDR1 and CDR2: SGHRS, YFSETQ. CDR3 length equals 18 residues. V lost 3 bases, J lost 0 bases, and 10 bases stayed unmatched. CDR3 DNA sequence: TGCGCCAGCAGCTCCCCTGGTAGCGGGAGCCCCTCCTACAATGAGCAGTTCTTC. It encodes CASSSPGSGSPSYNEQFF.

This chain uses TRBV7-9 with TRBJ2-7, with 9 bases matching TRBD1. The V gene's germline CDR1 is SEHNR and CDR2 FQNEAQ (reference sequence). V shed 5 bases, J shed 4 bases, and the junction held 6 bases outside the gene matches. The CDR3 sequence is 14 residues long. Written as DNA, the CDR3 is TGTGCCAGCAGCGGCCCGGGACAGGGTTACGAGCAGTACTTC. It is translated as CASSGPGQGYEQYF.

CDR3 sequence: CASRAGTGGTGELFF. The CDR3 region has the DNA TGTGCCAGCAGGGCCGGGACAGGGGGGACCGGGGAGCTGTTTTTT. The chain joins TRBV7-3 to TRBJ2-2; 11 bases line up with TRBD1. Germline V lookup: CDR1 SGHTA, CDR2 FQGTGA. The length of the CDR3 is 15 residues. Trimming at V came to 6 bases and at J to 5 bases, leaving 5 bases not matched to a gene.

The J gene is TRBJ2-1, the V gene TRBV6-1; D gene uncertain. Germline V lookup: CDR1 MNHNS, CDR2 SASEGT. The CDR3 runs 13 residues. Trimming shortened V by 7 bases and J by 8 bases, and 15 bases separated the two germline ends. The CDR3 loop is CASIRPSGDEQFF. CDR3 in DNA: TGTGCCAGCATACGGCCTTCAGGCGATGAGCAGTTCTTC.

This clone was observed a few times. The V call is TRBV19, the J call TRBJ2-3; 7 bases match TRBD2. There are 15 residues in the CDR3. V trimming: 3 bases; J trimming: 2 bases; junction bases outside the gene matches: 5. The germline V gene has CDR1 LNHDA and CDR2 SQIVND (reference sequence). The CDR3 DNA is TGTGCCAGTAGTATTAGAGCGGGGCTCACAGATACGCAGTATTTT. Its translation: CASSIRAGLTDTQYF.

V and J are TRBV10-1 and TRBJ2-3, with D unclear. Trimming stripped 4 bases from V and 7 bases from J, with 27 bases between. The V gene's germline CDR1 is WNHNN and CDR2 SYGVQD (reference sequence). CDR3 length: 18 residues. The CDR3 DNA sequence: TGCGCCAGCAGTGCCCCGGGTACGAGCCCCTCCACATACAATACGCAGTATTTT. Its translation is CASSAPGTSPSTYNTQYF.

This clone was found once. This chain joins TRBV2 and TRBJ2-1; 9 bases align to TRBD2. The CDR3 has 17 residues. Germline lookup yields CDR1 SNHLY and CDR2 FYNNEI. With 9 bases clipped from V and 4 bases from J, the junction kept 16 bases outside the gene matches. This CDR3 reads CASLPAGGTSFYNEQFF. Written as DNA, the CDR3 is TGTGCCAGTCTTCCCGCGGGGGGGACTAGTTTTTACAATGAGCAGTTCTTC.

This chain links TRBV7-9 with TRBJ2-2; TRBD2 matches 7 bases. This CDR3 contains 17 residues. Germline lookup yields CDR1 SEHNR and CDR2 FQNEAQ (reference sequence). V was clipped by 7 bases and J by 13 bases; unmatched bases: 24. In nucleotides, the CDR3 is TGTGCCAGCATTCGGGAGGACCCAATTGATCAATCAGGAAGGCTGTTTTTT. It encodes CASIREDPIDQSGRLFF.

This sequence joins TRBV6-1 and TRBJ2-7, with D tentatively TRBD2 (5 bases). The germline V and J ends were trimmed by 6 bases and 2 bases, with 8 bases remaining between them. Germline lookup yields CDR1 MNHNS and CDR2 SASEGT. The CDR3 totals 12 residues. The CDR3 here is CASRTGTYEQYF. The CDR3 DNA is TGTGCCAGCAGAACCGGGACCTACGAGCAGTACTTC.

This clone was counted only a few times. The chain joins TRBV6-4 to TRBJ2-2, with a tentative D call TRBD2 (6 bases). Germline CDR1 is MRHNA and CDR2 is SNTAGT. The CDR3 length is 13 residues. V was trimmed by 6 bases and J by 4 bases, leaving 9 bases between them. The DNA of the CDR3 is TGTGCCAGCAGGAGGGACTCCACCGGGGAGCTGTTTTTT. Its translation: CASRRDSTGELFF.

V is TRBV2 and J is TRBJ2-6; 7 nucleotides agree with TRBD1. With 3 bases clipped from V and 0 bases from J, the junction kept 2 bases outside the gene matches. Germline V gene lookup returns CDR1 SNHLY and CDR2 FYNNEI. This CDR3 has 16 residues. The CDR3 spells CASSDSGGSGANVLTF. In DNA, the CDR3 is TGTGCCAGCAGTGATTCAGGGGGCTCTGGGGCCAACGTCCTGACTTTC.

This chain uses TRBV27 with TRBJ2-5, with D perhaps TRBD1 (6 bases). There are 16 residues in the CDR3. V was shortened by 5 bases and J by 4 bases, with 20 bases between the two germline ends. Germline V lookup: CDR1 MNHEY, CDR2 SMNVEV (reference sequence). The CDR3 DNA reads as TGTGCCAGCAGTCCGACCTACGCACAGGGTCGAGAGACCCAGTACTTC. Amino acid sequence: CASSPTYAQGRETQYF.

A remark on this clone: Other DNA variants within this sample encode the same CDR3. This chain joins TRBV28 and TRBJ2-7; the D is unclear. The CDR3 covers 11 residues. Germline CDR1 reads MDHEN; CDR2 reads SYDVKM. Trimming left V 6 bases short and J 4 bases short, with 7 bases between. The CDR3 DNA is TGTGCCAGCAGCCTACGTTACGAGCAGTACTTC. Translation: CASSLRYEQYF.